This paragraph covers one TCR beta chain sequence. Its antigen is unidentified. Healthy donors had no documented immune events, such as infections, while sampled. This sample was included in a study of identifying expanded T cells in peripheral blood. Study-wide findings and caveats: Variance in clone template counts between roughly 2-week samples significantly increased with total template count across all healthy donors. Differentially abundant clones: roughly 1.2 between replicates, about 16 at 2 to 3 weeks, approximately 18 at four.

V dropped 1 base and J dropped 14 bases, with 15 bases sitting between them. The CDR3 totals 13 residues. In germline, CDR1 is SGHTA, CDR2 FQGNSA. The repertoire was sequenced with immunoSEQ multiplex PCR; TCRdb's copy has only in-frame clones and lacks some. The table records approximately 94,000 clones, 75% to 90% of them present only once. Sequencing was done on a sample of blood. This receptor was identified in a person aged 18 to 75 in good health. The rearrangement uses TRBV7-2 and TRBJ2-1, with D maybe TRBD1 (5 bases). The CDR3 sequence: CASSLVQDNREFF. CDR3 DNA sequence: TGTGCCAGCAGCTTAGTTCAGGACAATCGGGAGTTCTTC. Full variable domain (missing parts from reference TRBV7-2 and TRBJ2-1): GAGVSQSPSNKVTEKGKDVELRCDPISGHTALYWYRQSLGQGLEFLIYFQGNSAPDKSGLPSDRFSAERTGGSVSTLTIQRTQQEDSAVYLCASSLVQDNREFFGPGTRLTVL.